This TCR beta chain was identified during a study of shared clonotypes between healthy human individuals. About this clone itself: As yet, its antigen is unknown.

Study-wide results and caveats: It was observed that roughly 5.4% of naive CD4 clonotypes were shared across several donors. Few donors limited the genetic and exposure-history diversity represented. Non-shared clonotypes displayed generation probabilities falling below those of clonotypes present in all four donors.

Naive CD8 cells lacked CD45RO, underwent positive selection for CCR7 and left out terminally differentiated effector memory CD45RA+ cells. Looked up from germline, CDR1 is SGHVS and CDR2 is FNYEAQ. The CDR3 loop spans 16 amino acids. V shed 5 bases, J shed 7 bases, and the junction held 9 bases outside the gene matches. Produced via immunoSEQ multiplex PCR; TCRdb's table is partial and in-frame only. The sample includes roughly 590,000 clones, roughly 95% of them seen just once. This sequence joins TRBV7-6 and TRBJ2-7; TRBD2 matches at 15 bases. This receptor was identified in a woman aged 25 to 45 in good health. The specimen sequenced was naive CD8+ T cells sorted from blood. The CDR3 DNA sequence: TGTGCCAGCAGCCCCGGACTAGCGGGAGGGCCAGGTGAGCAGTACTTC. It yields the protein CASSPGLAGGPGEQYF.